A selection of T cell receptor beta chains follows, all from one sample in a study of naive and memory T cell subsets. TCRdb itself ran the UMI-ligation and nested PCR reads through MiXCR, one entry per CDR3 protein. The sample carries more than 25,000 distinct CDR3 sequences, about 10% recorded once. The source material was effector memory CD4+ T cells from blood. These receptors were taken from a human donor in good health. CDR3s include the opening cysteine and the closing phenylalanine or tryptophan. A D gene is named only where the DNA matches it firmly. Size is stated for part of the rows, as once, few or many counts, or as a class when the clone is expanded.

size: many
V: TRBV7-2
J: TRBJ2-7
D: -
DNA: TGTGCCAGCAGCTCCCTCGACGGTTACGAGCAGTACTTC
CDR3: CASSSLDGYEQYF

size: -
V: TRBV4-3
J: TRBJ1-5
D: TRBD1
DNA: TGCGCCAGCAGCCAGAGCCGGACAGGGATGCAGCCCCAGCATTTT
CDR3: CASSQSRTGMQPQHF

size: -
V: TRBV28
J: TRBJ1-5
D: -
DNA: TGTGCCAGCACTCCTGGGGCCAGACTGGCAAATCAGCCCCAGCATTTT
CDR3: CASTPGARLANQPQHF

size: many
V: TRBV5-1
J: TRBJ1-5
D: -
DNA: TGCGCCAGCAGCATGACCGGGAACAATCAGCCCCAGCATTTT
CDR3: CASSMTGNNQPQHF

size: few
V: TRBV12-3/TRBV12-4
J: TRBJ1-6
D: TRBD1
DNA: TGTGCCAGCAGCCCCGGGACAGGGCATAATTCACCCCTCCACTTT
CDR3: CASSPGTGHNSPLHF

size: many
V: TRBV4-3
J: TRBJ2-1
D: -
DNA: TGCGCCAGCAGCCAAGATCACGCCAGTATTTCCTACAATGAGCAGTTCTTC
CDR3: CASSQDHASISYNEQFF

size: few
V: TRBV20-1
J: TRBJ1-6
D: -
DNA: TGCAGTGCTAGTGGAGAGAGCGATAATTCACCCCTCCACTTT
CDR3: CSASGESDNSPLHF

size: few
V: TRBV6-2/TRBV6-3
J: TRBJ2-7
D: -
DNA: TGTGCCAGCAGTTACGTCTCCCCTGCCCACGAGCAGTACTTC
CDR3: CASSYVSPAHEQYF

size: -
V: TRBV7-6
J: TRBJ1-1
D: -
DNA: TGTGCCAGCAGCCAAGGTAACACTGAAGCTTTCTTT
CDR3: CASSQGNTEAFF

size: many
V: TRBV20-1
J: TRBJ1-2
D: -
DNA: TGCAGTGCTAGCCCCGAAACTAACTATGGCTACACCTTC
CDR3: CSASPETNYGYTF

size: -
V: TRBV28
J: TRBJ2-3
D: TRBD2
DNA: TGTGCCAGCAGTTCCCCGAGCCCGTATAACGCGGGGGGCTCAGATACGCAGTATTTT
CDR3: CASSSPSPYNAGGSDTQYF

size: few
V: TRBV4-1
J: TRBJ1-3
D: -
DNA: TGCGCCAGCAGCCTCACGGACACGAACTCTGGAAACACCATATATTTT
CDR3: CASSLTDTNSGNTIYF

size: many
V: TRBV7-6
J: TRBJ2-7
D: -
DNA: TGTGCCAGCAGCTTAGAGCCCCACTACGAGCAGTACTTC
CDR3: CASSLEPHYEQYF

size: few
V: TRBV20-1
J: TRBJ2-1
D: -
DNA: TGCAGTGCTAGGAGTTACAATGAGCAGTTCTTC
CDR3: CSARSYNEQFF

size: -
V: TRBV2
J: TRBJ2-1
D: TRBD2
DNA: TGTGCCAGCAGTAGCGGCGGGAGACGTGGCGATGAGCAGTTCTTC
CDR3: CASSSGGRRGDEQFF

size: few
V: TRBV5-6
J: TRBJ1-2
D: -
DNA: TGTGCCAGCAGCTTATTCTGGGCGAGTAACTATGGCTACACCTTC
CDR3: CASSLFWASNYGYTF

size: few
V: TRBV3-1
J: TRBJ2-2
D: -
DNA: TGTGCCAGCAGCCAGGCTATGACCGGGGAGCTGTTTTTT
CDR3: CASSQAMTGELFF

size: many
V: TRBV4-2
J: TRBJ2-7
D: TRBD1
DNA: TGTGCCAGCAGCCAAGGCCCGAAGACAGGGGGGTCCTACGAGCAGTACTTC
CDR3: CASSQGPKTGGSYEQYF

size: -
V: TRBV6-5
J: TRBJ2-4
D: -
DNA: TGTGCCAGCAGGCCAAAGGACAGAAGAGCAACCAAAAACATTCAGTACTTC
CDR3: CASRPKDRRATKNIQYF

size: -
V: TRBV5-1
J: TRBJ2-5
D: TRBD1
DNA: TGCGCCAGCAGCTTGACCTCCGGGACAGGGCTGGAGACCCAGTACTTC
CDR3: CASSLTSGTGLETQYF

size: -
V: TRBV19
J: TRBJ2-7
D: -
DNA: TGTGCCAGTAGTACACCGGGCCGTACCTACGAGCAGTACTTC
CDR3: CASSTPGRTYEQYF

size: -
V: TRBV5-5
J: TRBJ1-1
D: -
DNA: TGTGCCAGCAGCTCCCGGGACCAGGGCACTGAAGCTTTCTTT
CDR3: CASSSRDQGTEAFF

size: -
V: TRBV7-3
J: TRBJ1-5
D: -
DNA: TGTGCCAGCAGCTTAGGACACCAGGGTTTCAATCAGCCCCAGCATTTT
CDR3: CASSLGHQGFNQPQHF

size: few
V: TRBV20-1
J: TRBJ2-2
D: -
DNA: TGCAGTGCTAGAGGTGTTGGAGCCACCGGGGAGCTGTTTTTT
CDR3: CSARGVGATGELFF

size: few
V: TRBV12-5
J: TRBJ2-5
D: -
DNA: TGTGCTAGTGGTGACGAAGTCCCGGAGACCCAGTACTTC
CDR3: CASGDEVPETQYF

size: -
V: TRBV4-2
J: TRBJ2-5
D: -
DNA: TGTGCCAGCAGCCAAGAATCAAAAGGGCGGACCCAGTACTTC
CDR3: CASSQESKGRTQYF

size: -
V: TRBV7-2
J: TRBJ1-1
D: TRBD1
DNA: TGTCCCAGCACCGCCCGACAGGGGCGGGGTGCTTTCTTT
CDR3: CPSTARQGRGAFF

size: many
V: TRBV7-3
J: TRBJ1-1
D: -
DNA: TGTGCCAGCAGCTTATGGGGCCCCGGGACATCCGAAGCTTTCTTT
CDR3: CASSLWGPGTSEAFF

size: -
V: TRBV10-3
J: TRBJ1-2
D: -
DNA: TGTGCCATCAGTGGAGACAGCTATGGCTACACCTTC
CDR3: CAISGDSYGYTF

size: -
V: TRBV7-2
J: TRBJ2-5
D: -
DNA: TGTGCCAGCAGGCCTAATTCTGCAGAGACCCAGTACTTC
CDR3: CASRPNSAETQYF

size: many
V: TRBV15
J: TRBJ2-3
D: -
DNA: TGTGCCACTGCTGAATCGGCCTCCTTAGATACGCAGTATTTT
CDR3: CATAESASLDTQYF

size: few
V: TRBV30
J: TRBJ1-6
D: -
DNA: TGTGCCTGGAGTGAGGGAGCTCTCCTCTATAATTCACCCCTCCACTTT
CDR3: CAWSEGALLYNSPLHF

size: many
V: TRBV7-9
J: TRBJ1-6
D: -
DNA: TGTGCCGTAAGTCGGGGGGCGCAGAATTCACCCCTCCACTTT
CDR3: CAVSRGAQNSPLHF

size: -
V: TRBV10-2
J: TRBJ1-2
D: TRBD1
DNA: TGCGCCAGCTCCGGGACAGGGGACTATGGCTACACCTTC
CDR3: CASSGTGDYGYTF

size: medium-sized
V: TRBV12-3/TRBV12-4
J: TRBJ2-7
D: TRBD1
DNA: TGTGCCAGCAGCAGACAGGGCTACGAGCAGTACTTC
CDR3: CASSRQGYEQYF

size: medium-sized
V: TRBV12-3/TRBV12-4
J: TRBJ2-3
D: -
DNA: TGTGCCAGCAGTTCCCGGGATCCAGATACGCAGTATTTT
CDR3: CASSSRDPDTQYF

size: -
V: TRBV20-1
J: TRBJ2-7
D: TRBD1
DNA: TGCAGTGCCCCATGGGACAGGGGGTCCTACGAGCAGTACTTC
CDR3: CSAPWDRGSYEQYF

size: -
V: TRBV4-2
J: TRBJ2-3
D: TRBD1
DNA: TGTGCCAGCAGCCCGGGACAGGGCGCCGCAGATACGCAGTATTTT
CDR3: CASSPGQGAADTQYF

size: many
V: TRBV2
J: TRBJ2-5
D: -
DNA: TGTGCCAGCAGTGCCGTCAGGGGTGAGACCCAGTACTTC
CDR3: CASSAVRGETQYF

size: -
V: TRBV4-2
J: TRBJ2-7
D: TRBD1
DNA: TGTGCCAGCAGCCAAGTGGTTGGGGACAGGAGATACGAGCAGTACTTC
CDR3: CASSQVVGDRRYEQYF

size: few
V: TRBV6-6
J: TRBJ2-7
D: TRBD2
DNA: TGTGCCAGCAGCGGCCCCGGGACTACCGGACTCTACGAGCAGTACTTC
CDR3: CASSGPGTTGLYEQYF

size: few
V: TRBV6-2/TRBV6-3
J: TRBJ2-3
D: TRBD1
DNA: TGTGCCAGCAGGTCTTTCATGGACAGGGGCACAGATACGCAGTATTTT
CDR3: CASRSFMDRGTDTQYF

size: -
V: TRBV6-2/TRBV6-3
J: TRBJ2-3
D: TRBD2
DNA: TGTGCCAGCAGTTCACTAGCGGCCCTTCCAGATACGCAGTATTTT
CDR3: CASSSLAALPDTQYF

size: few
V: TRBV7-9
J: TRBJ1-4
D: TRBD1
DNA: TGTGCCAGCAGCCCTGGACAGGGATGGGAAAAACTGTTTTTT
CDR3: CASSPGQGWEKLFF

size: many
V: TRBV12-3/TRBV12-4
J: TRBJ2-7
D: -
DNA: TGTGCCAGCAGTTTAATCGGACAAACATACGAGCAGTACTTC
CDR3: CASSLIGQTYEQYF

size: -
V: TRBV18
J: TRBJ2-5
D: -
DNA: TGTGCCAGCTCAGTTAGGTTGCGAGAGACCCAGTACTTC
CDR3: CASSVRLRETQYF

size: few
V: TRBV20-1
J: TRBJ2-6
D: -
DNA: TGCAGTGCTAGATTCGGACAATGGGGGGCCAACGTCCTGACTTTC
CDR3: CSARFGQWGANVLTF

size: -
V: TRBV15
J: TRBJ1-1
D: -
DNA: TGTGCCACCAGCAGAGATCTCCCTGACCGAGACACTGAAGCTTTCTTT
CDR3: CATSRDLPDRDTEAFF

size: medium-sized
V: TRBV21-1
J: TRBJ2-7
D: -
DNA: TGTGCCAGCAGCAAATTTTTACTATCGCAGTACTTC
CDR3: CASSKFLLSQYF

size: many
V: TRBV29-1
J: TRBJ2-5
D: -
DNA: TGCAGCGTTGAAAAGGGGCAAGAGACCCAGTACTTC
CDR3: CSVEKGQETQYF

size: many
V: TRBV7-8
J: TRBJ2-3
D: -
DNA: TGTGCCAGCTCCCCCCAGAAAACTAGCACAGATACGCAGTATTTT
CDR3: CASSPQKTSTDTQYF

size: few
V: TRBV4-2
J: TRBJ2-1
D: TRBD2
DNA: TGTGCCAGCAGCCGGCCGAGGCTAGCGGGATCAAATGAGCAGTTCTTC
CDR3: CASSRPRLAGSNEQFF

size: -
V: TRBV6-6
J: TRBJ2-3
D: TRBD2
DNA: TGTGCCAGCAGCCGAACGAGGACTAGCGGGGGGAAAGGTAGCACAGATACGCAGTATTTT
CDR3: CASSRTRTSGGKGSTDTQYF

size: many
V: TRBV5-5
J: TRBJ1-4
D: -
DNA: TGTGCCAGCAGCGACGGGCCGGCTAGGACTAATGAAAAACTGTTTTTT
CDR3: CASSDGPARTNEKLFF

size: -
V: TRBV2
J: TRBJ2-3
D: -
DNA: TGTGCCAGCGGCCAGAGAACCACAGATACGCAGTATTTT
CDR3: CASGQRTTDTQYF